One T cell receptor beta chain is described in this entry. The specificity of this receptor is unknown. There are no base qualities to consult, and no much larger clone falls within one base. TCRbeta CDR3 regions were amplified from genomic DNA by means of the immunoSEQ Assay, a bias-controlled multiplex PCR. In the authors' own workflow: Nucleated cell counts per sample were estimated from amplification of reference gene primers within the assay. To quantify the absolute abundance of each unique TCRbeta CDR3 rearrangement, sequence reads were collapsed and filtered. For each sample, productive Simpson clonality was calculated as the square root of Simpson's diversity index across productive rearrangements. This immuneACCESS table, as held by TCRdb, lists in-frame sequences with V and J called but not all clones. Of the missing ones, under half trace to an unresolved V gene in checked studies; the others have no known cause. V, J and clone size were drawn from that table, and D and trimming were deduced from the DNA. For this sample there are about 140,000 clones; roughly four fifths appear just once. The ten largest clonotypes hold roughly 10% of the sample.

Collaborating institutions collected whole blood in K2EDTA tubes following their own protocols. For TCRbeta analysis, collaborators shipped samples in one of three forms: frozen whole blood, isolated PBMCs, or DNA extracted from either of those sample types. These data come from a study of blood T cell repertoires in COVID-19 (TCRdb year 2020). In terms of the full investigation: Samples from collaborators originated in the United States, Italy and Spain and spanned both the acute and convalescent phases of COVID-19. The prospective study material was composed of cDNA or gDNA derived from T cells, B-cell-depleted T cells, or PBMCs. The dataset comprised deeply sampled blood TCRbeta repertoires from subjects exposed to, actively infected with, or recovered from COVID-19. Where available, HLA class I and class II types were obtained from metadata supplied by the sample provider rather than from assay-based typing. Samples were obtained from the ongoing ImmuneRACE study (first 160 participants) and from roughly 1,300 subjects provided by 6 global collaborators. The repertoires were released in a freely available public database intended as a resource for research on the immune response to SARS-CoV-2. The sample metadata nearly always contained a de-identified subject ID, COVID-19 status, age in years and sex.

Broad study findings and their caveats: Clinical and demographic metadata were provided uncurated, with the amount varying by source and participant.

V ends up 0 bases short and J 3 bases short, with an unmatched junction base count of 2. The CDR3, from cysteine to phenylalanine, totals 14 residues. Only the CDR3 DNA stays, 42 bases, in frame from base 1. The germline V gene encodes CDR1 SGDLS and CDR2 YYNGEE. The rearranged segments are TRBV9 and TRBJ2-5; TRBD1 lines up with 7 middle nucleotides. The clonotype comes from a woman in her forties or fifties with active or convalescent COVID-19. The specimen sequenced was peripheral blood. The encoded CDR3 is CASSVGTGKETQYF. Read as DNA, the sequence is TGTGCCAGCAGCGTAGGGACAGGTAAAGAGACCCAGTACTTC. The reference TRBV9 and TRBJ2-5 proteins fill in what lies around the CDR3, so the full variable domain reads DSGVTQTPKHLITATGQRVTLRCSPRSGDLSVYWYQQSLDQGLQFLIQYYNGEERAKGNILERFSAQQFPDLHSELNLSSLELGDSALYFCASSVGTGKETQYFGPGTRLLVL.